This is a list of T cell receptor beta chains from one sample in a study of regulatory T cells in long-lasting Graves disease. Via MiXCR, TCRdb re-called the multiplex PCR reads, giving one row per CDR3 protein. This table holds approximately 360,000 distinct CDR3 sequences, 10% to 15% found once. This sample also belongs to another study, concerning T cells in Graves' hyperthyroidism and ophthalmopathy.

Sample: peripheral blood mononuclear cells (PBMCs), taken at new diagnosis, from a patient treated with antithyroid drugs. The origin of the receptors is a woman between 18 and 29 years old with Graves disease. Each CDR3 is given with its conserved first and last residue. Fields, in order: V gene, clone size, D gene, J gene, CDR3 protein, CDR3 DNA. The D gene is left open where the match is weak. The listing skips clone size in some rows; elsewhere it reads once, few, many or a size class.

v_gene: TRBV9; abundance: few; d_gene: NA; j_gene: TRBJ2-2; CDR3aa: CASSVESSGSNTGELFF; CDR3nt: TGTGCCAGCAGCGTTGAGAGTAGCGGTTCGAACACCGGGGAGCTGTTTTTT
v_gene: TRBV11-1; abundance: many; d_gene: NA; j_gene: TRBJ1-1; CDR3aa: CASSGQWNTEAFF; CDR3nt: TGTGCCAGCAGTGGACAGTGGAACACTGAAGCTTTCTTT
v_gene: TRBV7-9; abundance: NA; d_gene: NA; j_gene: TRBJ2-5; CDR3aa: CASSPWERPKHQETQYF; CDR3nt: TGTGCCAGCTCTCCTTGGGAGCGGCCCAAGCACCAAGAGACCCAGTACTTC
v_gene: TRBV28; abundance: many; d_gene: NA; j_gene: TRBJ2-7; CDR3aa: CASRTLALTYEQYF; CDR3nt: TGTGCCAGCCGTACCTTAGCGTTAACCTACGAGCAGTACTTC
v_gene: TRBV9; abundance: few; d_gene: TRBD2; j_gene: TRBJ2-5; CDR3aa: CASSPDTGGGFQETQYF; CDR3nt: TGTGCCAGCAGCCCCGACACGGGGGGGGGCTTCCAAGAGACCCAGTACTTC
v_gene: TRBV7-2; abundance: NA; d_gene: NA; j_gene: TRBJ1-6; CDR3aa: CASSLEGGGSPLHF; CDR3nt: TGTGCCAGCAGCTTAGAAGGGGGAGGCTCACCCCTCCACTTT
v_gene: TRBV7-9; abundance: NA; d_gene: TRBD1; j_gene: TRBJ2-7; CDR3aa: CASSLGQGRNYEQYF; CDR3nt: TGTGCCAGCAGCTTAGGACAGGGTAGGAACTACGAGCAGTACTTC
v_gene: TRBV3-1; abundance: many; d_gene: NA; j_gene: TRBJ2-1; CDR3aa: CASSQDSGPFF; CDR3nt: TGTGCCAGCAGCCAGGACTCCGGGCCCTTCTTC
v_gene: TRBV10-1; abundance: NA; d_gene: NA; j_gene: TRBJ1-3; CDR3aa: CASSLTTSGNTIYF; CDR3nt: TGCGCCAGCAGTCTGACCACCTCTGGAAACACCATATATTTT
v_gene: TRBV30; abundance: many; d_gene: NA; j_gene: TRBJ1-1; CDR3aa: CAWSRDTEAFF; CDR3nt: TGTGCCTGGAGTCGGGACACTGAAGCTTTCTTT
v_gene: TRBV7-9; abundance: many; d_gene: NA; j_gene: TRBJ2-1; CDR3aa: CASSTKIGPTSNEQFF; CDR3nt: TGTGCCAGCAGCACAAAAATCGGGCCCACTAGCAATGAGCAGTTCTTC
v_gene: TRBV6-1; abundance: many; d_gene: TRBD1; j_gene: TRBJ1-2; CDR3aa: CASSRQGPQDYGYTF; CDR3nt: TGTGCCAGCAGCCGACAGGGGCCGCAAGACTATGGCTACACCTTC
v_gene: TRBV28; abundance: many; d_gene: NA; j_gene: TRBJ2-2; CDR3aa: CAGLSLGGELFF; CDR3nt: TGTGCCGGGCTCTCGCTGGGAGGGGAGCTGTTTTTT
v_gene: TRBV12-3/TRBV12-4; abundance: NA; d_gene: TRBD2; j_gene: TRBJ2-3; CDR3aa: CASSSLAGTPSTDTQYF; CDR3nt: TGTGCCAGCAGTTCACTAGCGGGGACACCTAGCACAGATACGCAGTATTTT
v_gene: TRBV3-1; abundance: few; d_gene: TRBD1; j_gene: TRBJ2-2; CDR3aa: CASSQARDRPIMGGQSHTGELFF; CDR3nt: TGTGCCAGCAGCCAAGCCCGGGACAGGCCGATAATGGGGGGTCAGTCCCACACCGGGGAGCTGTTTTTT
v_gene: TRBV13; abundance: many; d_gene: NA; j_gene: TRBJ2-2; CDR3aa: CASSSRTLTTGELFF; CDR3nt: TGTGCCAGCAGCTCGCGGACACTTACTACCGGGGAGCTGTTTTTT
v_gene: TRBV7-2; abundance: many; d_gene: NA; j_gene: TRBJ1-3; CDR3aa: CASSLSWGRNTIYF; CDR3nt: TGTGCCAGCAGCCTGAGCTGGGGCCGGAACACCATATATTTT
v_gene: TRBV15; abundance: few; d_gene: NA; j_gene: TRBJ1-2; CDR3aa: CATSRDMDSASYGYTF; CDR3nt: TGTGCCACCAGCAGAGATATGGATTCGGCCAGCTATGGCTACACCTTC
v_gene: TRBV27; abundance: NA; d_gene: NA; j_gene: TRBJ2-7; CDR3aa: CASSLSPGLLYEQYF; CDR3nt: TGTGCCAGCAGTTTATCTCCGGGATTACTGTACGAGCAGTACTTC
v_gene: TRBV25-1; abundance: NA; d_gene: NA; j_gene: TRBJ2-2; CDR3aa: CASSGSARLNTGELFF; CDR3nt: TGTGCCAGCAGCGGTAGCGCGCGCTTGAACACCGGGGAGCTGTTTTTT